This T cell receptor (beta chain) was sequenced in a study of blood T cell repertoires in COVID-19. Across the whole study: Whether acute or convalescent, the COVID-19 samples came from the United States, Italy and Spain.

Source study methods: Scientists estimated how many nucleated cells there were by amplifying reference gene primers. Produced via immunoSEQ multiplex PCR; TCRdb's table is partial and in-frame only. V, J and clone size were drawn from that table, and D and trimming were deduced from the DNA. The sample shows about 38,000 clones, almost 90% of them seen only once. The germline V gene has CDR1 MGHRA and CDR2 YSYEKL. V was shortened by 0 bases and J by 1 base, with 9 bases between the two germline ends. This CDR3 spans 15 amino acids. Sequencing input: peripheral blood. The TCR was taken from a man aged 55 to 70 with active or convalescent COVID-19. This sequence joins TRBV4-1 and TRBJ1-2; D unclear. The DNA for the CDR3 is TGCGCCAGCAGCCAAGAGAGGGAGAGTAACTATGGCTACACCTTC. Translation gives CASSQERESNYGYTF.